The rows below give T cell receptor beta chains drawn from one sample of a study of OX40 agonist ivuxolimab in advanced cancers. Measured with immunoSEQ multiplex PCR; TCRdb has only the in-frame clones, and not every one. The sample yields 60,000 to 80,000 clones, approximately 86% seen once. The sequences come from CD4+ or CD8+ T cells sorted from blood, collected in a trial of the OX40 agonist ivuxolimab. The receptors originated from an adult with an advanced solid tumor such as melanoma, head and neck, liver or kidney cancer. Each CDR3 is given with its conserved first and last residue. Each record gives: clone size, D gene, J gene, V gene, CDR3 protein, CDR3 DNA. A D gene is named only where the DNA matches it firmly. The listing skips clone size in some rows; elsewhere it reads once, few, many or a size class.

size: .; D: TRBD1; J: TRBJ2-6; V: TRBV6-1; CDR3: CASSEATGGTGANVLTF; DNA: TGTGCCAGCAGTGAAGCTACAGGGGGCACTGGGGCCAACGTCCTGACTTTC
size: .; D: .; J: TRBJ2-3; V: TRBV7-2; CDR3: CASSVSPGGRSGSTDTQYF; DNA: TGTGCCAGCAGCGTTAGCCCCGGCGGCAGATCAGGGTCCACAGATACGCAGTATTTT
size: .; D: TRBD2; J: TRBJ2-3; V: TRBV10-2; CDR3: CASSEWTSGTDTQYF; DNA: TGCGCCAGCAGTGAATGGACTAGCGGCACAGATACGCAGTATTTT
size: .; D: TRBD1; J: TRBJ2-7; V: TRBV30; CDR3: CAWSSGQAYEQYF; DNA: TGTGCCTGGAGCTCGGGACAGGCCTACGAGCAGTACTTC
size: medium-sized; D: TRBD2; J: TRBJ2-5; V: TRBV7-8; CDR3: CASSSPLAGGYQETQYF; DNA: TGTGCCAGCAGCTCACCCCTGGCGGGGGGGTACCAAGAGACCCAGTACTTC
size: .; D: .; J: TRBJ2-1; V: TRBV11-2; CDR3: CASSLVALGAYNEQFF; DNA: TGTGCCAGCAGCTTAGTTGCCCTGGGGGCCTACAATGAGCAGTTCTTC
size: .; D: .; J: TRBJ1-2; V: TRBV28; CDR3: CASSLNRANGYTF; DNA: TGTGCCAGCAGTTTAAACAGGGCCAATGGCTACACCTTC
size: .; D: TRBD2; J: TRBJ2-3; V: TRBV19; CDR3: CASSLSGIALRTDTQYF; DNA: TGTGCCAGTAGTTTGAGCGGGATAGCCCTCCGCACAGATACGCAGTATTTT
size: .; D: .; J: TRBJ2-7; V: TRBV2; CDR3: CASSVGEQYF; DNA: TGTGCCAGCAGTGTAGGGGAGCAGTACTTC
size: few; D: .; J: TRBJ2-1; V: TRBV20-1; CDR3: CSAARAEQFF; DNA: TGCAGTGCTGCTCGGGCCGAGCAGTTCTTC
size: .; D: .; J: TRBJ2-5; V: TRBV4-1; CDR3: CASSQPTGARKETQYF; DNA: TGCGCCAGCAGCCAACCGACAGGAGCTAGGAAAGAGACCCAGTACTTC
size: few; D: TRBD1; J: TRBJ2-7; V: TRBV6-1; CDR3: CASGDRDPYEQYF; DNA: TGTGCCAGTGGGGACAGGGACCCTTACGAGCAGTACTTC
size: .; D: TRBD2; J: TRBJ2-7; V: TRBV28; CDR3: CASSNSGRDSYEQYF; DNA: TGTGCCAGCAGCAATAGCGGGCGGGACTCCTACGAGCAGTACTTC
size: .; D: .; J: TRBJ2-5; V: TRBV27; CDR3: CASSLLSIGGPTMAQYF; DNA: TGTGCCAGCAGTTTACTTTCAATCGGGGGGCCGACGATGGCCCAGTACTTC
size: few; D: TRBD1; J: TRBJ2-1; V: TRBV19; CDR3: CASRAGQGRDEQFF; DNA: TGTGCCAGTAGGGCAGGACAGGGTCGGGATGAGCAGTTCTTC
size: .; D: .; J: TRBJ2-3; V: TRBV15; CDR3: CATSTRTLDTQYF; DNA: TGTGCCACCAGCACCAGGACATTAGATACGCAGTATTTT
size: .; D: TRBD2; J: TRBJ2-7; V: TRBV19; CDR3: CASSIQAGASPYEQYF; DNA: TGTGCCAGTAGTATTCAAGCGGGAGCATCCCCCTACGAGCAGTACTTC
size: .; D: .; J: TRBJ2-1; V: TRBV15; CDR3: CATSRDEDEQFF; DNA: TGTGCCACCAGCAGAGATGAGGATGAGCAGTTCTTC
size: .; D: TRBD2; J: TRBJ2-7; V: TRBV11-2; CDR3: CASSPGTSRRRYEQYF; DNA: TGTGCCAGCAGCCCCGGGACTAGCAGGAGACGCTACGAGCAGTACTTC
size: .; D: .; J: TRBJ1-4; V: TRBV7-8; CDR3: CASSLSGTPVGEKLFF; DNA: TGTGCCAGCAGCTTATCCGGGACTCCTGTGGGTGAAAAACTGTTTTTT
size: .; D: TRBD1; J: TRBJ2-5; V: TRBV2; CDR3: CASSDPGQREETQYF; DNA: TGTGCCAGCAGTGACCCGGGACAGAGGGAGGAGACCCAGTACTTC
size: .; D: TRBD1; J: TRBJ2-1; V: TRBV29-1; CDR3: CSARQGAINEQFF; DNA: TGCAGCGCCAGACAGGGGGCAATCAATGAGCAGTTCTTC
size: .; D: .; J: TRBJ2-1; V: TRBV9; CDR3: CASSGSNEQFF; DNA: TGTGCCAGCAGCGGGTCCAATGAGCAGTTCTTC
size: once; D: .; J: TRBJ2-2; V: TRBV10-3; CDR3: CAISPGSDTGELFF; DNA: TGTGCCATCAGTCCGGGCAGCGACACCGGGGAGCTGTTTTTT
size: .; D: TRBD1; J: TRBJ1-2; V: TRBV4-1; CDR3: CASSPRTGNGYTF; DNA: TGCGCCAGCAGCCCCCGGACAGGGAACGGCTACACCTTC
size: few; D: TRBD1; J: TRBJ1-2; V: TRBV6-1; CDR3: CARSDRVNGYTF; DNA: TGTGCCAGATCGGACAGGGTAAATGGCTACACCTTC
size: .; D: TRBD2; J: TRBJ2-7; V: TRBV7-6; CDR3: CASTEVTSGRGEQYF; DNA: TGTGCCAGCACCGAAGTAACTAGCGGGAGGGGGGAGCAGTACTTC
size: .; D: .; J: TRBJ2-7; V: TRBV5-6; CDR3: CASSSVLRSYEQYF; DNA: TGTGCCAGCAGCTCTGTGTTGAGGTCCTACGAGCAGTACTTC
size: .; D: TRBD1; J: TRBJ1-2; V: TRBV5-1; CDR3: CASSSQGEGYTF; DNA: TGCGCCAGCAGCTCACAGGGGGAAGGCTACACCTTC
size: .; D: .; J: TRBJ1-2; V: TRBV28; CDR3: CASTLPSPTSYYGYTF; DNA: TGTGCCAGCACCCTCCCGTCTCCAACCTCCTACTATGGCTACACCTTC
size: .; D: TRBD1; J: TRBJ1-4; V: TRBV4-3; CDR3: CASSQGTGGRGEKLFF; DNA: TGCGCCAGCAGCCAGGGGACAGGGGGTCGGGGCGAAAAACTGTTTTTT
size: .; D: TRBD2; J: TRBJ2-7; V: TRBV7-2; CDR3: CASKAGGFRGYEQYF; DNA: TGTGCCAGCAAGGCGGGAGGTTTTAGGGGATACGAGCAGTACTTC
size: .; D: .; J: TRBJ1-1; V: TRBV5-6; CDR3: CATGAGGQMNTEAFF; DNA: TGTGCCACCGGGGCCGGGGGGCAGATGAACACTGAAGCTTTCTTT
size: .; D: .; J: TRBJ2-3; V: TRBV25-1; CDR3: CASSEVSTDTQYF; DNA: TGTGCCAGCAGTGAAGTTAGCACAGATACGCAGTATTTT
size: .; D: .; J: TRBJ2-3; V: TRBV10-3; CDR3: CAISDLASDTQYF; DNA: TGTGCCATCAGTGATCTAGCTTCAGATACGCAGTATTTT
size: .; D: .; J: TRBJ1-3; V: TRBV18; CDR3: CASSPMWGRSGNTIYF; DNA: TGTGCCAGCTCACCAATGTGGGGGCGATCCGGAAACACCATATATTTT
size: .; D: .; J: TRBJ2-1; V: TRBV7-2; CDR3: CASSLVNFGEQFF; DNA: TGTGCCAGCAGCTTAGTCAATTTTGGCGAGCAGTTCTTC
size: once; D: .; J: TRBJ2-3; V: TRBV6-5; CDR3: CASSLAGPGTKNTQYF; DNA: TGTGCCAGCAGTTTAGCCGGACCGGGAACTAAAAATACGCAGTATTTT
size: .; D: TRBD1; J: TRBJ2-5; V: TRBV5-6; CDR3: CASSLKTGEETQYF; DNA: TGTGCCAGCAGCTTGAAGACAGGGGAAGAGACCCAGTACTTC
size: .; D: .; J: TRBJ1-2; V: TRBV5-8; CDR3: CASSLARNYGYTF; DNA: TGTGCCAGCAGCTTGGCACGGAACTATGGCTACACCTTC
size: .; D: TRBD2; J: TRBJ2-1; V: TRBV28; CDR3: CASSLSGTSGMNEQFF; DNA: TGTGCCAGCAGTTTATCCGGGACTAGCGGGATGAATGAGCAGTTCTTC
size: .; D: .; J: TRBJ1-5; V: TRBV5-1; CDR3: CASSLENTNNQPQHF; DNA: TGCGCCAGCAGCTTGGAAAACACCAACAATCAGCCCCAGCATTTT
size: once; D: .; J: TRBJ1-1; V: TRBV4-2; CDR3: CASSQSTGSNTEAFF; DNA: TGTGCCAGCAGCCAGAGTACAGGGTCTAACACTGAAGCTTTCTTT
size: .; D: TRBD2; J: TRBJ2-5; V: TRBV7-6; CDR3: CASAPGRGAETQYF; DNA: TGTGCCAGCGCACCGGGGCGGGGGGCGGAGACCCAGTACTTC
size: .; D: TRBD1; J: TRBJ2-3; V: TRBV27; CDR3: CASSFSSPGTGATDTQYF; DNA: TGTGCCAGCAGTTTCTCCTCCCCCGGGACAGGGGCCACAGATACGCAGTATTTT
size: once; D: TRBD1; J: TRBJ1-1; V: TRBV5-5; CDR3: CASSYRGEAFF; DNA: TGTGCCAGCAGCTACAGGGGAGAAGCTTTCTTT
size: .; D: TRBD2; J: TRBJ2-1; V: TRBV27; CDR3: CASSLGGSYNEQFF; DNA: TGTGCCAGCAGTTTGGGGGGGTCCTACAATGAGCAGTTCTTC
size: .; D: TRBD2; J: TRBJ2-7; V: TRBV4-1; CDR3: CASSQGAGGEYEQYF; DNA: TGCGCCAGCAGCCAAGGTGCGGGAGGAGAGTACGAGCAGTACTTC
size: .; D: TRBD1; J: TRBJ2-2; V: TRBV5-1; CDR3: CASSPGTENTGELFF; DNA: TGCGCCAGCAGCCCAGGGACAGAGAACACCGGGGAGCTGTTTTTT
size: .; D: TRBD2; J: TRBJ2-1; V: TRBV9; CDR3: CASSGGTSGLSYNEQFF; DNA: TGTGCCAGCAGCGGCGGGACTAGCGGGCTCTCCTACAATGAGCAGTTCTTC
size: .; D: .; J: TRBJ1-2; V: TRBV7-9; CDR3: CASSPSRGDGYTF; DNA: TGTGCCAGCAGCCCAAGCAGGGGCGACGGCTACACCTTC
size: .; D: TRBD1; J: TRBJ2-7; V: TRBV13; CDR3: CASSLQGDLYEQYF; DNA: TGTGCCAGCAGCTTACAGGGGGACCTCTACGAGCAGTACTTC
size: .; D: .; J: TRBJ2-7; V: TRBV7-3; CDR3: CASSSIRTCSRVGTYEQYF; DNA: TGTGCCAGCAGCTCCATTAGGACTTGCTCTCGTGTGGGGACCTACGAGCAGTACTTC
size: once; D: TRBD2; J: TRBJ2-7; V: TRBV28; CDR3: CASSNPSGSYEQYF; DNA: TGTGCCAGCAGTAACCCTAGCGGGAGTTACGAGCAGTACTTC
size: .; D: .; J: TRBJ2-3; V: TRBV18; CDR3: CASSPPGSDTQYF; DNA: TGTGCCAGCTCACCACCAGGGTCAGATACGCAGTATTTT
size: .; D: TRBD1; J: TRBJ1-3; V: TRBV15; CDR3: CATRIGTASSGNTIYF; DNA: TGTGCCACCCGAATTGGGACAGCCAGCTCTGGAAACACCATATATTTT
size: .; D: .; J: TRBJ2-7; V: TRBV5-8; CDR3: CASSILGAFEQYF; DNA: TGTGCCAGCAGTATTCTAGGGGCTTTCGAGCAGTACTTC